The 5 T cell receptor beta chains in this list originate from one sample, sequenced in a study of a mutant IDH1 vaccine in newly diagnosed glioma. Clones were read by immunoSEQ multiplex PCR, and TCRdb kept only the in-frame ones, dropping some. The profile shows about 41,000 clones, about 79% of them singletons. Time point described: week 23, last vaccination. The content of each vaccine dose was 300 ug of mutant IDH1 20-mer peptide, and topical imiquimod accompanied it. Their recognized antigens are unknown. This material consisted of PBMCs, taken from a glioma patient whose treatment included an IDH1 peptide vaccine. Every receptor here comes from a woman in her thirties or forties with glioma. Some clones in this sample may be carry-over from other donors' samples.

This chain joins TRBV27 and TRBJ2-4; D remains unclear. Trimming pared 6 bases from V and 7 bases from J, leaving 10 bases between. Germline V gene sequence: CDR1 MNHEY, CDR2 SMNVEV (reference sequence). This CDR3 has 12 amino acids. CDR3 nucleotides: TGTGCCAGCAGCCCCGGGCTCAACATTCAGTACTTC. Residues: CASSPGLNIQYF.

The CDR3 region is CASSAGQAYEQYF. The CDR3 nucleotides read TGTGCCAGCAGCGCGGGACAAGCCTACGAGCAGTACTTC. The rearrangement uses TRBV6-1 and TRBJ2-5, with D perhaps being TRBD1 or TRBD2 (6 bases each). The J call may be wrong; the DNA end is better matched by TRBJ2-7. Per germline, CDR1 MNHNS and CDR2 SASEGT. This CDR3 region has 13 residues.

V gene TRBV5-1 combines with J gene TRBJ2-1; the D gene could be TRBD1 or TRBD2 (6 bases each). The CDR3 loop spans 13 amino acids. The germline CDR1 and CDR2 sequences are SGHRS and YFSETQ. V shed 2 bases and J shed 7 bases, with 10 bases lying between them. DNA of the CDR3: TGCGCCAGCAGCTTCGGGGGCCTGAATGAGCAGTTCTTC. It encodes CASSFGGLNEQFF. Drawing the rest from reference TRBV5-1 and TRBJ2-1, the complete variable domain is KAGVTQTPRYLIKTRGQQVTLSCSPISGHRSVSWYQQTPGQGLQFLFEYFSETQRNKGNFPGRFSGRQFSNSRSEMNVSTLELGDSALYLCASSFGGLNEQFFGPGTRLTVL.

The chain is built from TRBV25-1 and TRBJ1-6; no firm D call. Trimming cost V 1 base and J 8 bases, with 21 bases left between them. The CDR3 is made up of 18 amino acids. Germline lookup yields CDR1 MGHDK and CDR2 SYGVNS. CDR3 nucleotides: TGTGCCAGCAGTGAATGGTGGATTACGGTGGGGTTGGATTCACCCCTCCACTTT. As protein: CASSEWWITVGLDSPLHF.

J is TRBJ2-5 and V is TRBV29-1; 7 bases agree with TRBD1. The ends lost 4 bases at V and 7 bases at J; junction bases unmatched: 15. The length of the CDR3 is 15 residues. CDR1 is SQVTM, CDR2 ANQGSEA, per germline. The CDR3 here is CSVVPGQATAGTQYF. The CDR3 nucleotides are TGCAGCGTTGTACCCGGACAGGCAACGGCCGGGACCCAGTACTTC.